A selection of T cell receptor beta chains follows, all from one sample in a study of cytomegalovirus exposure and HLA in healthy donors. Assay used: immunoSEQ multiplex PCR; TCRdb lists only in-frame clones, some missing. This sample has 100,000 to 150,000 clones, with 89% found just once. Sequenced sample: PBMCs. The receptors here all came from a woman between 18 and 30 years old in good health and CMV-seronegative. Both conserved end residues are part of each CDR3. The D gene is left open where the match is weak.

D | J | V | DNA | CDR3
TRBD1 | TRBJ1-1 | TRBV28 | TGTGCCAGCCCATCCCCCCTCCGGGACAGAGCTTTCTTT | CASPSPLRDRAFF
NA | TRBJ1-3 | TRBV2 | TGTGCCAGCAGTTTAACAGGGATAGGTGGAAACACCATATATTTT | CASSLTGIGGNTIYF
NA | TRBJ2-1 | TRBV6-6 | TGTGCCAGCAGTTACCCCCCTGTCTTC | CASSYPPVF
NA | TRBJ1-3 | TRBV5-1 | TGCGCCAGCAGCTCTCACGTGGCAGGGGTTGGAAACACCATATATTTT | CASSSHVAGVGNTIYF
TRBD2 | TRBJ2-1 | TRBV7-2 | TGTGCCAGCAGCTCTCGGGGACTAGCGGGAGGTAGTGAGCAGTTCTTC | CASSSRGLAGGSEQFF
TRBD2 | TRBJ2-2 | TRBV6-5 | TGTGCCAGCAGTGTTACTAGCGTTTACACCGGGGAGCTGTTTTTT | CASSVTSVYTGELFF
NA | TRBJ1-2 | TRBV27 | TGTGCCAGCAGTCATGGGACACAGGGATTTCTTGTCCGGCTTACTAACTATGGCTACACCTTC | CASSHGTQGFLVRLTNYGYTF
TRBD2 | TRBJ2-3 | TRBV6-4 | TGTGCCAGCAGTGACTCGGCGGGAGGTGGTACGCAGTATTTT | CASSDSAGGGTQYF
NA | TRBJ2-3 | TRBV7-2 | TGTGCCAGCAGTCAACTAGCCGTCGGGACAGATACGCAGTATTTT | CASSQLAVGTDTQYF
NA | TRBJ2-1 | TRBV7-9 | TGTGCCAGCCGGGAGCCGGGGTTCTACAATGAGCAGTTCTTC | CASREPGFYNEQFF
NA | TRBJ1-5 | TRBV9 | TGTGCCAGCAGCCCAGACCGGGACACCGCTCCCAATAATAGCAATCAGCCCCAGCATTTT | CASSPDRDTAPNNSNQPQHF
TRBD2 | TRBJ2-3 | TRBV6-5 | TGTGCCAGCAGTTTTACTAGCGGGGGGGCCGGTAAGCAGTATTTT | CASSFTSGGAGKQYF